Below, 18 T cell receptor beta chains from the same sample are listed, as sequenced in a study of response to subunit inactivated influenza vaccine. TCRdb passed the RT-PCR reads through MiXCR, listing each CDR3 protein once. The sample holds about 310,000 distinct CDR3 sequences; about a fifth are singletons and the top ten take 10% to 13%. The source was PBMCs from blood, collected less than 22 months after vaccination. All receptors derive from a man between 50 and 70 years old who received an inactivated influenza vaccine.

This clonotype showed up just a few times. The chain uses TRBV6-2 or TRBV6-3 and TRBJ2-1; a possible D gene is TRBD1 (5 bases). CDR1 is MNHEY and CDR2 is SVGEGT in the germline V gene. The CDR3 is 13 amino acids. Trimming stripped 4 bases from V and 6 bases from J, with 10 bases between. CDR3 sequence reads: CASSSVRVNEQFF. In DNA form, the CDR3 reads TGTGCCAGCAGTTCAGTCAGGGTCAATGAGCAGTTCTTC.

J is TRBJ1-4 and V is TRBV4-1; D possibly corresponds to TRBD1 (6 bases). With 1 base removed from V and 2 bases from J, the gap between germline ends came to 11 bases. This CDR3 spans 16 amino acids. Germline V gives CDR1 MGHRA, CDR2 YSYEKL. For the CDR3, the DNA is TGCGCCAGCAGCCAAGGGAGGGGGGGGACTAATGAAAAACTGTTTTTT. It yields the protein CASSQGRGGTNEKLFF.

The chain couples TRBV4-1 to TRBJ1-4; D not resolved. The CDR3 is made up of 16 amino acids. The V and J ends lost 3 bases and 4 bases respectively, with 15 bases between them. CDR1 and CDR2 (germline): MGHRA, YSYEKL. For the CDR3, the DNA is TGCGCCAGCAGCCATATATTCCGGACTCGTAATGAAAAACTGTTTTTT. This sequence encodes CASSHIFRTRNEKLFF.

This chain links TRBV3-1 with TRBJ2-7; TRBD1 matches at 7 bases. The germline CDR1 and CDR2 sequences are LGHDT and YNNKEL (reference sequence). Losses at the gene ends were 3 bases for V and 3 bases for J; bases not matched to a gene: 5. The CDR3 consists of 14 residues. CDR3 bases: TGTGCCAGCAGCCATCGGGACAGAAACTACGAGCAGTACTTC. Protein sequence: CASSHRDRNYEQYF.

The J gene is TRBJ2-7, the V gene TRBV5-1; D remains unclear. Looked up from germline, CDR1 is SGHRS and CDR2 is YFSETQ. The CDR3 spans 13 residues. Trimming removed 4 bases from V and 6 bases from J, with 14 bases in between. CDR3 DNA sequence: TGCGCCAGCAGCCGTTGGCCGTCCGGCGAGCAGTACTTC. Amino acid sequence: CASSRWPSGEQYF.

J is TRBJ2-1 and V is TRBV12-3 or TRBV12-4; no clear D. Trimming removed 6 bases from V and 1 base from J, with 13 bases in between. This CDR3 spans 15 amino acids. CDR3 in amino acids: CASSPLGGSYNEQFF. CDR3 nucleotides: TGTGCCAGCAGCCCGCTGGGCGGTTCCTACAATGAGCAGTTCTTC.

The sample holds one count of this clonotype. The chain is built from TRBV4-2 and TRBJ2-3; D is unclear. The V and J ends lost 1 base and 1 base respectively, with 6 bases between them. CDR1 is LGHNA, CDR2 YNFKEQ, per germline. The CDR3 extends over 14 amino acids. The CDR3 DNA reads TGTGCCAGCAGCCAAGGATTCGGCACAGATACGCAGTATTTT. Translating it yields CASSQGFGTDTQYF.

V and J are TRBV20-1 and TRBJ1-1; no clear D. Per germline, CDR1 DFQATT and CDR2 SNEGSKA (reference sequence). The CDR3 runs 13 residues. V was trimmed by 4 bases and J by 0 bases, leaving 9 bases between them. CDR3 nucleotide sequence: TGCAGTGCTATTGGACCCTTGAACACTGAAGCTTTCTTT. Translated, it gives CSAIGPLNTEAFF.

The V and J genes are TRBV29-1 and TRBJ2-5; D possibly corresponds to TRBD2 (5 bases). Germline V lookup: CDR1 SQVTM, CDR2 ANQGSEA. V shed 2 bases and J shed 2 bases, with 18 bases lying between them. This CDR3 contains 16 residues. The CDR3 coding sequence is TGCAGCGTTGAAAGAGCGGCAGTGACCATTCAAGAGACCCAGTACTTC. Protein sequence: CSVERAAVTIQETQYF.

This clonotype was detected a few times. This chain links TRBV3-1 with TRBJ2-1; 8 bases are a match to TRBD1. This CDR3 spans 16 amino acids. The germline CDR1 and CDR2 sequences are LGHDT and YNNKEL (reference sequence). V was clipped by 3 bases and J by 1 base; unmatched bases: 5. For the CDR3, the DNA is TGTGCCAGCAGCCATCCGACAGGGGCATCCTACAATGAGCAGTTCTTC. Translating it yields CASSHPTGASYNEQFF.

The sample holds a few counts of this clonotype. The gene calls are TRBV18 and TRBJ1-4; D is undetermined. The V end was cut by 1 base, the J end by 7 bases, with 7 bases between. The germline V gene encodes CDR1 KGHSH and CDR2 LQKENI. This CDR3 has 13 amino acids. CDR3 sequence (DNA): TGTGCCAGCTCACCACGTCTCAGTGAAAAACTGTTTTTT. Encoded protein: CASSPRLSEKLFF.

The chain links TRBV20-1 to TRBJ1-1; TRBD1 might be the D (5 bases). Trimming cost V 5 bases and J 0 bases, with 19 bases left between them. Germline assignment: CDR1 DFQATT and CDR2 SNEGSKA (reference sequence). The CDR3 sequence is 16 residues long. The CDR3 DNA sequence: TGCAGTGCTCTTAGGAAACCGGGACCCATGAACACTGAAGCTTTCTTT. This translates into CSALRKPGPMNTEAFF.

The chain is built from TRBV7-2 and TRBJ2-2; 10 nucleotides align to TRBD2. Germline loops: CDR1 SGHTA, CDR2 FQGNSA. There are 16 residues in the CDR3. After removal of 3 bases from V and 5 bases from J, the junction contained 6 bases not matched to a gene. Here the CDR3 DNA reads TGTGCCAGCAGCTTCCTAGCGGGGGCAGGGACCGGGGAGCTGTTTTTT. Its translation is CASSFLAGAGTGELFF.

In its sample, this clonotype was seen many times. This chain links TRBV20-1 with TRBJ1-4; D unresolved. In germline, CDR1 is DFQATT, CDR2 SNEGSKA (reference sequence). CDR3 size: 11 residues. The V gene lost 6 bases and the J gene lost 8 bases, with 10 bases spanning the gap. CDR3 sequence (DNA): TGCAGTGCCGGAGCGGAGGAAAAACTGTTTTTT. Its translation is CSAGAEEKLFF.

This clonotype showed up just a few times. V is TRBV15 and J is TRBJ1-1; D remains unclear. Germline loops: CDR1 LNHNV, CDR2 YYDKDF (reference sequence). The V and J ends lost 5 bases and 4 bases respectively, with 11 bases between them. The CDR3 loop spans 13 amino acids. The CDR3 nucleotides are TGTGCCACCAGCGGGATGGAAGGCACTGAAGCTTTCTTT. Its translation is CATSGMEGTEAFF. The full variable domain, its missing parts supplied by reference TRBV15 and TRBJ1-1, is DAMVIQNPRYQVTQFGKPVTLSCSQTLNHNVMYWYQQKSSQAPKLLFHYYDKDFNNEADTPDNFQSRRPNTSFCFLDIRSPGLGDTAMYLCATSGMEGTEAFFGQGTRLTVV.

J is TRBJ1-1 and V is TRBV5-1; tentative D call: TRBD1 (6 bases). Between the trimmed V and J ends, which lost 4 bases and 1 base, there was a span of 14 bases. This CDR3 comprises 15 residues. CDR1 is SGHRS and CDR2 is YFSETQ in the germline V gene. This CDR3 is CASSVMGHTNTEAFF. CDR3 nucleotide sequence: TGCGCCAGCAGCGTCATGGGACACACGAACACTGAAGCTTTCTTT. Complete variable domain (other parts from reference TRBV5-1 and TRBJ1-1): KAGVTQTPRYLIKTRGQQVTLSCSPISGHRSVSWYQQTPGQGLQFLFEYFSETQRNKGNFPGRFSGRQFSNSRSEMNVSTLELGDSALYLCASSVMGHTNTEAFFGQGTRLTVV.

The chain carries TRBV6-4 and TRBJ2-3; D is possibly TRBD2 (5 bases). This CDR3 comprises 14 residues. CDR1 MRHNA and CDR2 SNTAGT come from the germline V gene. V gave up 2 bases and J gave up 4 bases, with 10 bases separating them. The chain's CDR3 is CASSDGLAADTQYF. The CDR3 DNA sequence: TGTGCCAGCAGTGACGGGCTAGCAGCAGATACGCAGTATTTT.

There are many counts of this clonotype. For the CDR3, the DNA is TGTGCCAGCAGTTTGATGGAGTCTTCCCAGGGCACTGAAGCTTTCTTT. This gives the protein CASSLMESSQGTEAFF. The chain combines TRBV12-3 or TRBV12-4 with TRBJ1-1, with TRBD1 as a possible D gene (5 bases). The CDR3 spans 16 residues. V lost 3 bases to trimming and J lost 4 bases, with 18 bases between them.